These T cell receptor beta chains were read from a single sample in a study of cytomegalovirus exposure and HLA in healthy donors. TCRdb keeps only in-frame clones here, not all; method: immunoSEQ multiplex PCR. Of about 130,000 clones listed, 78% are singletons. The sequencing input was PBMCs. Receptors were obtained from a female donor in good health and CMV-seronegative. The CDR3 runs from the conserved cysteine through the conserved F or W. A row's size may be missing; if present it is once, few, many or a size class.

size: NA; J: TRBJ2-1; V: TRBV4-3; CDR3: CASSLGTVPYNEQFF
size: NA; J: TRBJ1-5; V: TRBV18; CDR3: CASSKGGAGDQPQHF
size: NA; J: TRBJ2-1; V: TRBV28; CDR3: CASSRTSGKDEQFF
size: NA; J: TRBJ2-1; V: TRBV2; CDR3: CASSADTSSYNEQFF
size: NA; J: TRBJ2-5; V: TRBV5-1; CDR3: CASSPLEGGGKTQYF
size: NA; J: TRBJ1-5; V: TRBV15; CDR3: CATSRALNTGGVQPQHF
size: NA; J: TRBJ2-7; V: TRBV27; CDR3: CASHPGSRIYEQYF
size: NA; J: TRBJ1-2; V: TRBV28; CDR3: CASSARGQGYGYTF
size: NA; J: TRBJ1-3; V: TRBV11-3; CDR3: CASSRSSGNTIYF
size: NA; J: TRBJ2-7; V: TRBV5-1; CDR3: CASSPGLAGYYEQYF
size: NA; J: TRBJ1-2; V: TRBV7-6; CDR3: CASSLGPQGYGYTF
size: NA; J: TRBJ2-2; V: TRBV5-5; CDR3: CASSLPYTGELFF
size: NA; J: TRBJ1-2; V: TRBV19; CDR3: CASSNRELGYGYTF
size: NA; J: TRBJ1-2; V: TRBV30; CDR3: CAWEDRTLGYGYTF
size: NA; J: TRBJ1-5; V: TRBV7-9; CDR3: CASSSQGFNQPQHF
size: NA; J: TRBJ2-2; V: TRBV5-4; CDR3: CASSLLQGNTGELFF
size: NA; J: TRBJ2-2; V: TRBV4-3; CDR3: CASSHLGEANTGELFF
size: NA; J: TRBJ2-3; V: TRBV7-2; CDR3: CASSLGFHSSTDTQYF
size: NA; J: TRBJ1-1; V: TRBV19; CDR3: CASSLGQTEAFF
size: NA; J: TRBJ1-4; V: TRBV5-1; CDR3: CASSYDRGWLFF
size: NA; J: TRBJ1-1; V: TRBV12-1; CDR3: CASSPDRVLNTEAFF
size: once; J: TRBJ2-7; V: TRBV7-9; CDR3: CASIVEGRVYEQYF
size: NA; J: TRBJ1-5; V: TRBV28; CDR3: CASSTVNQPQHF
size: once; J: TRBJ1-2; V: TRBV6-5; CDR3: CASRRVDYGYTF
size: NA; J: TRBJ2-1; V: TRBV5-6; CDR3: CASSLAGTSLYNEQFF
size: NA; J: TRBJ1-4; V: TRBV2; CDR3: CASGWDRSNEKLFF
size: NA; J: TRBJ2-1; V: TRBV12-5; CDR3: CASGLLVNNEQFF
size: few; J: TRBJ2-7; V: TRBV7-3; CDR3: CASSQDSSYEQYF
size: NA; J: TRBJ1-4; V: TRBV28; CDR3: CASRGWTGNEKLFF
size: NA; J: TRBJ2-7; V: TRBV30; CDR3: CAWMGQGYEQYF